These 2 T cell receptor beta chains came from one sample sequenced in a study of blood T cell repertoires in COVID-19. Clones were read by immunoSEQ multiplex PCR, and TCRdb kept only the in-frame ones, dropping some. The sample lists 100,000 or so clones, approximately 91% occurring once. Input material: peripheral blood. The receptors come from a woman in her sixties with acute or convalescent COVID-19.

A note on this clone: Compared with germline, one end of the junction differs, possibly owing to a read error. The rearrangement joins TRBV6-5 to TRBJ2-7; TRBD1 matches 11 bases. Germline CDR1 MNHEY, CDR2 SVGAGI. The CDR3 runs to 13 residues. CDR3 coding DNA: TGTGGCAGCCGGGACAGGGGGAATGCCGAGCAGTACTTC. Its translation is CGSRDRGNAEQYF.

This clone was detected once. V and J are TRBV20-1 and TRBJ1-1; D not resolved. This CDR3 spans 11 amino acids. The germline V and J ends were trimmed by 6 bases and 8 bases, with 13 bases remaining between them. Germline CDR1 is DFQATT and CDR2 is SNEGSKA (reference sequence). CDR3 amino acids: CSADGYREAFF. In nucleotides, the CDR3 is TGCAGTGCCGACGGGTATAGGGAAGCTTTCTTT.